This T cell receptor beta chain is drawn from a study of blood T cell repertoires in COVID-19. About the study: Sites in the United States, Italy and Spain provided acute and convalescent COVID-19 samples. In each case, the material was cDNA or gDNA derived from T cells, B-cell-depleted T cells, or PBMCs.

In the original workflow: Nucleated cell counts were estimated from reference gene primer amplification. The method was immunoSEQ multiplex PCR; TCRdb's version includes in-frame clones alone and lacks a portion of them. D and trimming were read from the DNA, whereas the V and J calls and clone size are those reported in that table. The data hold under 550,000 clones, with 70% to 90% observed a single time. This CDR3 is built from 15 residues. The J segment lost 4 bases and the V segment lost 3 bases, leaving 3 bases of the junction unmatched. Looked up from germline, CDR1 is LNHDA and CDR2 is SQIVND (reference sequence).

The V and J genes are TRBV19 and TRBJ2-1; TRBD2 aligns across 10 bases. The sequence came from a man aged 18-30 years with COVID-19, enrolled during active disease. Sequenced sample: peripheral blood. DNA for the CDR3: TGTGCCAGTAGTATGGTAGCGGGGGGTTACAATGAGCAGTTCTTC. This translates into CASSMVAGGYNEQFF.